What follows are 26 T cell receptor beta chains derived from one specimen sequenced in a study of T-cell memory formation after mild COVID-19. MiXCR was run by TCRdb on the 5' RACE reads, yielding one entry per CDR3 protein. The sample shows about 190,000 distinct CDR3 sequences, roughly a tenth of them seen only once. Sequenced input: PBMCs or a T cell subset sorted from them (not recorded which). The receptors derive from a man between 18 and 29 years old who had mild COVID-19 (a few samples of this study predate the infection). Cell type and time point are not known.

This clonotype appeared a few times. The chain combines TRBV6-2 or TRBV6-3 with TRBJ2-3, with a possible D match to TRBD2 (5 bases). The CDR3 spans 13 residues. Trimming shortened V by 5 bases and J by 6 bases, and 12 bases separated the two germline ends. Germline lookup yields CDR1 MNHEY and CDR2 SVGEGT. The chain's CDR3 is CASSTRRRDTQYF. DNA of the CDR3: TGTGCCAGCAGTACGCGAAGGAGGGATACGCAGTATTTT.

In its sample, this clonotype was seen a few times. The chain couples TRBV7-9 to TRBJ1-5; possible D gene TRBD1, 6 bases. The germline CDR1 and CDR2 sequences are SEHNR and FQNEAQ (reference sequence). CDR3 length: 12 residues. Trimming took 5 bases from V and 6 from J, leaving 8 bases between them. CDR3 protein: CASSLTGQPQHF. The DNA of the CDR3 is TGTGCCAGCAGCCTGACAGGTCAGCCCCAGCATTTT. Supplemented by reference TRBV7-9 and TRBJ1-5, the full variable domain reads DTGVSQNPRHKITKRGQNVTFRCDPISEHNRLYWYRQTLGQGPEFLTYFQNEAQLEKSRLLSDRFSAERPKGSFSTLEIQRTEQGDSAMYLCASSLTGQPQHFGDGTRLSIL.

This clonotype was observed a few times. V gene TRBV18 combines with J gene TRBJ2-2; no firm D call. Trimming cost V 1 base and J 11 bases, with 8 bases left between them. CDR1 and CDR2 from the germline V gene are KGHSH and LQKENI. The CDR3 is 12 amino acids. The CDR3 DNA reads as TGTGCCAGCTCACCACTTACCGAAGAGCTGTTTTTT. Its translation is CASSPLTEELFF.

The chain carries TRBV6-1 and TRBJ2-3, with D hard to call. The V end was cut by 1 base, the J end by 7 bases, with 6 bases between. The CDR3 is 12 amino acids. Germline V gene sequence: CDR1 MNHNS, CDR2 SASEGT. The CDR3 sequence is CASSEGGYTQYF. The CDR3 nucleotides read TGTGCCAGCAGTGAAGGCGGTTATACGCAGTATTTT.

The table lists this clonotype with many counts. V usage is TRBV7-9 and J usage is TRBJ2-3; either TRBD1 or TRBD2 may fit D (5 bases each). Trimming left V 1 base short and J 3 bases short, with 11 bases between. The germline V gene has CDR1 SEHNR and CDR2 FQNEAQ (reference sequence). The CDR3 totals 15 residues. The CDR3 nucleotides read TGTGCCAGCAGCTTAGGTCGGGGCGCGACAGATACGCAGTATTTT. This codes for CASSLGRGATDTQYF. Variable domain in full (rest from reference TRBV7-9 and TRBJ2-3): DTGVSQNPRHKITKRGQNVTFRCDPISEHNRLYWYRQTLGQGPEFLTYFQNEAQLEKSRLLSDRFSAERPKGSFSTLEIQRTEQGDSAMYLCASSLGRGATDTQYFGPGTRLTVL.

The chain recombines TRBV7-2 with TRBJ2-7; 8 bases agree with TRBD1. Trimming at V came to 1 base and at J to 2 bases, leaving 4 bases not matched to a gene. The V gene's germline CDR1 is SGHTA and CDR2 FQGNSA. The CDR3 is made up of 15 amino acids. For the CDR3, the DNA is TGTGCCAGCAGCTTAGGACAGGGGATCGCCTACGAGCAGTACGTC. This sequence encodes CASSLGQGIAYEQYV.

CDR3 bases: TGTGCCAGCAGCCGCCGGACAGGGCGTGAGGGAGATACGCAGTATTTT. The encoded protein is CASSRRTGREGDTQYF. J is TRBJ2-3 and V is TRBV6-2 or TRBV6-3; 8 bases agree with TRBD1. After removal of 6 bases from V and 5 bases from J, the junction contained 13 bases not matched to a gene. The CDR3 covers 16 residues. The V gene's germline CDR1 is MNHEY and CDR2 SVGEGT.

This clonotype was picked up a small number of times. V usage is TRBV5-1 and J usage is TRBJ2-5; D is perhaps TRBD1 (6 bases). Germline V gene lookup returns CDR1 SGHRS and CDR2 YFSETQ. Trimming stripped 3 bases from V and 2 bases from J, with 11 bases between. The CDR3 loop spans 14 amino acids. The DNA for the CDR3 is TGCGCCAGCAGCTCAGGGACACCACAAGAGACCCAGTACTTC. Translation: CASSSGTPQETQYF.

This clonotype showed up just a few times. V gene TRBV6-2 or TRBV6-3 combines with J gene TRBJ2-1; D gene uncertain. Germline V CDR1 and CDR2: MNHEY, SVGEGT. The CDR3 extends over 13 amino acids. V lost 7 bases to trimming and J lost 8 bases, with 15 bases between them. The chain's CDR3 is CASNAPGLDEQFF. CDR3 nucleotide sequence: TGTGCCAGCAATGCTCCAGGCCTGGATGAGCAGTTCTTC.

This clonotype was observed many times. The CDR3 sequence: CASSPAPFSYEQYF. CDR3 DNA: TGTGCCAGCTCGCCTGCCCCGTTTTCCTACGAGCAGTACTTC. The chain couples TRBV18 to TRBJ2-7; D gene uncertain. CDR3 length: 14 residues. Per the germline V gene, CDR1 is KGHSH and CDR2 is LQKENI. Trimming took off 6 bases at V and 1 base at J, with 13 bases between the two ends.

The chain couples TRBV12-3 or TRBV12-4 to TRBJ2-2; D may be TRBD2 (6 bases). The CDR3 totals 13 residues. Trimming removed 7 bases at V and 7 bases at J, with 13 bases between. CDR3 loop: CASTNRGIGELFF. The DNA for the CDR3 is TGTGCCAGCACCAACCGGGGGATCGGGGAGCTGTTTTTT.

The table lists this clonotype with a few counts. The genes are TRBV7-9 and TRBJ2-3; unclear D gene. V was pared by 1 base and J by 2 bases, with 7 bases between. Germline V gives CDR1 SEHNR, CDR2 FQNEAQ (reference sequence). CDR3 length: 14 residues. CDR3 loop: CASSLGYHTDTQYF. The CDR3, as DNA: TGTGCCAGCAGCTTAGGTTATCACACAGATACGCAGTATTTT.

The chain joins TRBV7-2 to TRBJ1-1, with D uncertain. Looked up from germline, CDR1 is SGHTA and CDR2 is FQGNSA. Trimming took off 5 bases at V and 0 bases at J, with 7 bases between the two ends. The CDR3 is 13 amino acids. The CDR3 DNA follows: TGTGCCAGCAGCACCTACTTGAACACTGAAGCTTTCTTT. It is translated as CASSTYLNTEAFF.

Only a few counts were recorded for this clonotype. The chain recombines TRBV20-1 with TRBJ2-1, with a weak D call TRBD1 (5 bases). CDR1 and CDR2 (germline): DFQATT, SNEGSKA (reference sequence). The CDR3 has 12 amino acids. The V gene lost 4 bases and the J gene lost 4 bases, with 8 bases spanning the gap. This CDR3 reads CSAKQDYNEQFF. As DNA, the CDR3 is TGCAGTGCTAAACAGGATTACAATGAGCAGTTCTTC.

This clonotype was recorded at least ten times. The gene calls are TRBV15 and TRBJ2-1; perhaps TRBD2 as D (7 bases). The CDR3 contains 15 residues. Germline CDR1 LNHNV, CDR2 YYDKDF (reference sequence). The V gene lost 2 bases and the J gene lost 7 bases, with 15 bases spanning the gap. The CDR3 DNA is TGTGCCACCAGCAGATCCAATAGGGGGGGGAATGAGCAGTTCTTC. Amino acid sequence: CATSRSNRGGNEQFF.

The chain is built from TRBV7-3 and TRBJ1-2; TRBD1 might be the D (5 bases). The CDR3 is made up of 17 amino acids. Trimming took 5 bases from V and 5 from J, leaving 24 bases between them. Germline CDR1 reads SGHTA; CDR2 reads FQGTGA. This chain's CDR3 is CASSPSPYQGILYGYTF. CDR3 coding DNA: TGTGCCAGCAGCCCCTCCCCGTACCAGGGAATACTGTATGGCTACACCTTC.

This clonotype appeared many times. The chain recombines TRBV7-2 with TRBJ2-1; D may be TRBD2 (5 bases). The germline V and J ends were trimmed by 1 base and 10 bases, with 11 bases remaining between them. Germline V gives CDR1 SGHTA, CDR2 FQGNSA. This CDR3 is built from 13 residues. The CDR3 loop reads CASSLDQLDEQFF. DNA for the CDR3: TGTGCCAGCAGCTTAGATCAACTAGACGAGCAGTTCTTC.

This clonotype was observed a few times. The chain joins TRBV15 to TRBJ2-3; 7 bases match TRBD2. The CDR3 sequence is 17 residues long. CDR1 is LNHNV, CDR2 YYDKDF, per germline (reference sequence). The V and J ends lost 0 bases and 6 bases, in that order; junction bases with no gene match: 12. The DNA for the CDR3 is TGTGCCACCAGCAGAGATCGAGTAGCGGGTTGGAGCGATACGCAGTATTTT. As protein: CATSRDRVAGWSDTQYF.

This clonotype was observed many times. This chain links TRBV4-1 with TRBJ2-1; 7 bases are a match to TRBD2. Trimming removed 1 base from V and 4 bases from J; junction bases left unmatched: 7. The CDR3 has 16 residues. From germline, CDR1 is MGHRA and CDR2 YSYEKL. This chain's CDR3 is CASSQVRLAVYNEQFF. DNA of the CDR3: TGCGCCAGCAGCCAAGTTAGGCTAGCGGTTTACAATGAGCAGTTCTTC.

J is TRBJ1-5 and V is TRBV6-2 or TRBV6-3; D unresolved. The CDR3 sequence is 11 residues long. Per the germline V gene, CDR1 is MNHEY and CDR2 is SVGEGT. The germline V and J ends were trimmed by 5 bases and 8 bases, with 7 bases remaining between them. CDR3 nucleotides: TGTGCCAGCAGTCAAGGAAAGCCCCAGCATTTT. It yields the protein CASSQGKPQHF.

This clonotype has at least ten counts. The chain links TRBV20-1 to TRBJ2-5; tentatively, D is TRBD1 (6 bases). Germline lookup yields CDR1 DFQATT and CDR2 SNEGSKA (reference sequence). The CDR3 is 14 amino acids. Trimming left V 7 bases short and J 2 bases short, with 17 bases between. CDR3 DNA: TGCAGTGGGACAGTATGGGGAGAGCAAGAGACCCAGTACTTC. Protein sequence: CSGTVWGEQETQYF.

The table lists this clonotype with many counts. J is TRBJ2-1 and V is TRBV5-1; 8 nucleotides align to TRBD2. The CDR3 totals 15 residues. From germline, CDR1 is SGHRS and CDR2 YFSETQ. V trimming: 1 base; J trimming: 2 bases; junction bases outside the gene matches: 2. CDR3 bases: TGCGCCAGCAGCTTGAAGCGGGGGACCTACAATGAGCAGTTCTTC. Translated, it gives CASSLKRGTYNEQFF.

This clonotype turned up a few times. The rearrangement links TRBV6-5 to TRBJ2-4; no definite D call. The CDR3 extends over 13 amino acids. Germline V gene lookup returns CDR1 MNHEY and CDR2 SVGAGI. Between the trimmed V and J ends, which lost 6 bases and 8 bases, there was a span of 14 bases. CDR3 protein: CASSLPGSDIQYF. The CDR3 coding sequence is TGTGCCAGCAGCCTCCCTGGTAGTGACATTCAGTACTTC.

This clonotype was recorded at least ten times. The V call is TRBV7-2, the J call TRBJ2-3, with no clear D. The V end lost 4 bases, the J end lost 6 bases, and 17 bases lay between the germline ends. The germline V gene encodes CDR1 SGHTA and CDR2 FQGNSA. This CDR3 has 15 residues. CDR3 amino acids: CASSSSRVGADTQYF. As DNA, the CDR3 is TGTGCCAGCAGCTCGTCCCGGGTAGGAGCGGATACGCAGTATTTT.

The J gene is TRBJ2-3, the V gene TRBV5-1; D possibly corresponds to TRBD2 (6 bases). V was shortened by 7 bases and J by 4 bases, with 13 bases between the two germline ends. CDR1 and CDR2 from the germline V gene are SGHRS and YFSETQ. The CDR3 spans 13 residues. The CDR3 region has the DNA TGCGCCAGCGGGACTTCGCGGTCAGATACGCAGTATTTT. It yields the protein CASGTSRSDTQYF. Full variable domain (rest looked up from reference TRBV5-1 and TRBJ2-3): KAGVTQTPRYLIKTRGQQVTLSCSPISGHRSVSWYQQTPGQGLQFLFEYFSETQRNKGNFPGRFSGRQFSNSRSEMNVSTLELGDSALYLCASGTSRSDTQYFGPGTRLTVL.

The chain employs TRBV7-2 and TRBJ1-5; D ambiguous. Looked up from germline, CDR1 is SGHTA and CDR2 is FQGNSA. This CDR3 is 14 amino acids long. V was pared by 4 bases and J by 2 bases, with 9 bases between. DNA of the CDR3: TGTGCCAGCAGCTCCAAACTTGGCAATCAGCCCCAGCATTTT. It encodes CASSSKLGNQPQHF.